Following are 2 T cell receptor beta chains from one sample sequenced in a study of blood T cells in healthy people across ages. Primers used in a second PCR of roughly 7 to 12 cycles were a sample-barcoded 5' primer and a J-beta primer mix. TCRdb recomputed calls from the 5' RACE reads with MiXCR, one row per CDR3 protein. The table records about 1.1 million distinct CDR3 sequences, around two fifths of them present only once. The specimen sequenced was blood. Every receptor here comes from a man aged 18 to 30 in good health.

The CDR3 spells CASSATSTGTPSYGYTF. CDR3 DNA: TGTGCCAGCAGCGCAACCTCAACCGGGACACCCTCCTATGGCTACACCTTC. The chain carries TRBV9 and TRBJ1-2, with a possible D match to TRBD1 (6 bases). V shed 3 bases and J shed 4 bases, with 22 bases lying between them. The CDR3 contains 17 residues. CDR1 is SGDLS, CDR2 YYNGEE, per germline.

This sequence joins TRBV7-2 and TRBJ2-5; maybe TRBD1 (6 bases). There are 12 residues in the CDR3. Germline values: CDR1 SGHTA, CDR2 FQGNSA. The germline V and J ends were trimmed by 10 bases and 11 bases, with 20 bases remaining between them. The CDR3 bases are TGTGCCACCAGGACAGACCACAATGAGCAGTACTTC. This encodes CATRTDHNEQYF. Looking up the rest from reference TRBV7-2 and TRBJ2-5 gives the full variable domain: GAGVSQSPSNKVTEKGKDVELRCDPISGHTALYWYRQSLGQGLEFLIYFQGNSAPDKSGLPSDRFSAERTGGSVSTLTIQRTQQEDSAVYLCATRTDHNEQYFGPGTRLLVL.